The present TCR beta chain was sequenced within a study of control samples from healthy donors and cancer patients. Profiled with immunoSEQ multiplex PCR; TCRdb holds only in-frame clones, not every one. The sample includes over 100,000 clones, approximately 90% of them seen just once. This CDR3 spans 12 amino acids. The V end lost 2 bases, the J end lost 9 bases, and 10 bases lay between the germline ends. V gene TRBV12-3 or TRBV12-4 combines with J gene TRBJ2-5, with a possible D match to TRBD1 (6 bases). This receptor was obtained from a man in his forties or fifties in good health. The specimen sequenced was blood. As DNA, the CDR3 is TGTGCCAGCAGTTTATTCAGGGGAGCCCAGTACTTC. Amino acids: CASSLFRGAQYF.